This T cell receptor (beta chain) was obtained from a study of T cell repertoires in cytomegalovirus infection. TCRdb called the reads again in MiXCR, with one record for every CDR3 protein. Of around 300,000 distinct CDR3 sequences in the sample, around 25% are singletons; the top ten hold approximately 15%. CDR1 and CDR2 from the germline V gene are SGHNT and YYREEE (reference sequence). The trim removed 6 bases at V and 3 bases at J, leaving 5 bases unmatched. This CDR3 spans 15 amino acids. This clonotype was seen only a few times. What was sequenced was PBMCs. The chain links TRBV5-4 to TRBJ2-2; 10 positions agree with TRBD2. The clonotype originates from a human donor in good health (CMV status not recorded). Some clones in this sample may be carry-over from other donors' samples. CDR3 sequence reads: CASTLAGVHTGELFF. In nucleotides, the CDR3 is TGTGCCAGCACGCTAGCGGGAGTACACACCGGGGAGCTGTTTTTT. The variable domain in full, completed from reference TRBV5-4 and TRBJ2-2, reads ETGVTQSPTHLIKTRGQQVTLRCSSQSGHNTVSWYQQALGQGPQFIFQYYREEENGRGNFPPRFSGLQFPNYSSELNVNALELDDSALYLCASTLAGVHTGELFFGEGSRLTVL.